The source of this TCR beta chain is a study of response to subunit inactivated influenza vaccine. In germline, CDR1 is ENHRY, CDR2 SYGVKD. V was clipped by 11 bases and J by 2 bases; unmatched bases: 15. The CDR3 has 15 amino acids. TCRdb re-called the RT-PCR reads with MiXCR, one entry per CDR3 protein. The sample has about 530,000 distinct CDR3 sequences; 10% to 15% are singletons. Overall study results and limits: Authors suggested each seasonal flu vaccination may recruit only limited numbers of new T cells.

On this clonotype: Its specificity is not known.

The material sequenced was PBMCs from blood, taken around seven weeks after vaccination. The chain combines TRBV10-3 with TRBJ2-7, with 7 nucleotides matching TRBD2. The receptor's source is a man aged 45-65 years who received an inactivated influenza vaccine. CDR3 nucleotide sequence: TGTGCCTCGGGGAGCGGGGACGGATATACCTACGAGCAGTACTTC. Amino acid sequence: CASGSGDGYTYEQYF.